These T cell receptor beta chains were read from a single sample in a study of CD8 T cells in ankylosing spondylitis. From the 5' RACE reads, TCRdb called clonotypes with MiXCR, one entry per CDR3 protein. The repertoire holds 200,000 to 250,000 distinct CDR3 sequences, with about 7% as singletons. Source material: blood, either unsorted or a sorted T cell fraction (not recorded which). The receptors come from a male donor with ankylosing spondylitis. Both conserved end residues are part of each CDR3. Some rows mark clone size as missing; the rest say once, few, many or name a class of expanded clone.

many | TRBV27 | CASSPAGRNTEAFF
few | TRBV6-1 | CASREATYNEQFF
few | TRBV7-9 | CASSPPGTSGAYEQYF
many | TRBV29-1 | CSAGVGDTEAFF
many | TRBV27 | CASSHRLRGMNTEAFF
many | TRBV5-1 | CASSLADWTVNTGELFF
NA | TRBV12-3/TRBV12-4 | CASSLIGAGGLETQYF
many | TRBV12-3/TRBV12-4 | CASSFSSKYNEQFF
many | TRBV27 | CASTPISGGELFF
NA | TRBV2 | CASSELPEASFTDTQYF
NA | TRBV7-8 | CASSFGGRLYNEQFF
many | TRBV29-1 | CSVLPADPGAKNIQYF
many | TRBV5-1 | CASSLAGRVNTEAFF
many | TRBV20-1 | CSARAGKPEAFF
many | TRBV6-5 | CASSYSTLAGEHYTF
many | TRBV7-8 | CASSLEGPGGRAFF
NA | TRBV6-4 | CASRTSGLGLGYTQYF
NA | TRBV20-1 | CSVYDESYPYEQYF
many | TRBV9 | CASSVGNKITDTQYF
many | TRBV9 | CASSVGREREQYF
many | TRBV27 | CASSPMRYRGPGANVLTF
many | TRBV29-1 | CSVEDAFDLWARETQYF
many | TRBV6-1 | CASSETGEAGELFF
many | TRBV7-9 | CASSLGNDNEQYF
few | TRBV5-4 | CASSLGRGSLGYTF
many | TRBV2 | CASSGPLEQYF
many | TRBV4-3 | CASSQVPPGRLGEKLFF
NA | TRBV6-2/TRBV6-3 | CASSADPAYTQYF
many | TRBV4-1 | CASSQMEGRVGELFF
many | TRBV27 | CASSPTASHTGELFF
few | TRBV11-2 | CASSLWGRVNTGELFF
many | TRBV29-1 | CSVHWGTGELFF
many | TRBV25-1 | CASSEWSQGNTGELFF
many | TRBV20-1 | CSVEREGNEQFF
many | TRBV4-2 | CASSQDPSRELNEQFF
many | TRBV5-1 | CASSFLAGDSYEQYF
many | TRBV27 | CASTSGLARNEQFF
many | TRBV27 | CASSLLFHLNQPQHF
many | TRBV27 | CASSLEGSGHQYSTYEQYF
many | TRBV7-9 | CASSSPATEAFF
many | TRBV3-1 | CASRQTGGPYEQYF
NA | TRBV9 | CASSVSGTHVNEQFF